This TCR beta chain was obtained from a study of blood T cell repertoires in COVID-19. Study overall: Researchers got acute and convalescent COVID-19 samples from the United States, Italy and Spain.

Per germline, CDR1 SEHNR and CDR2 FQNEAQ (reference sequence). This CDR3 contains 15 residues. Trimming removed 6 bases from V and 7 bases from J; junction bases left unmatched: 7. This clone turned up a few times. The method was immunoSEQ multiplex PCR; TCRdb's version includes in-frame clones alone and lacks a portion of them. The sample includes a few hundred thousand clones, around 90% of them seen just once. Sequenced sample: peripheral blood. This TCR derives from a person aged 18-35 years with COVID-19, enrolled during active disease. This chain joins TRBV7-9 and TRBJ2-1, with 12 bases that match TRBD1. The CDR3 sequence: CASSPGTGGKNEQFF. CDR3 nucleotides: TGTGCCAGCAGTCCCGGGACAGGGGGCAAAAATGAGCAGTTCTTC. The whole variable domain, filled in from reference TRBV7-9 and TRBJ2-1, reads DTGVSQNPRHKITKRGQNVTFRCDPISEHNRLYWYRQTLGQGPEFLTYFQNEAQLEKSRLLSDRFSAERPKGSFSTLEIQRTEQGDSAMYLCASSPGTGGKNEQFFGPGTRLTVL.